A selection of T cell receptor beta chains follows, all from one sample in a study of post-analysis software for immune sequencing data. TCRdb analysed the PCR reads with MiXCR anew, one entry per CDR3 protein. The sample has hundreds of thousands of distinct CDR3 sequences; over 45% are singletons. The sequencing sample was made of blood. The receptors here all came from a girl aged 2 to 9 with multiple sclerosis. Each CDR3 is given with its conserved first and last residue. D genes are given only for firm matches. Where a row states a size, it is once, few, many or the class of an expanded clone; other rows omit it.

d_call	clone_size	v_call	j_call	cdr3_aa	cdr3_nt
NA	NA	TRBV12-3/TRBV12-4	TRBJ1-1	CASSRQWGTEAFF	TGTGCCAGCAGCCGCCAATGGGGCACTGAAGCTTTCTTT
NA	few	TRBV24-1	TRBJ2-1	CATSDVGPYNEQFF	TGTGCCACCAGTGATGTCGGGCCTTACAATGAGCAGTTCTTC
TRBD2	NA	TRBV20-1	TRBJ2-1	CSTFSGSSYNEQFF	TGCAGCACCTTTAGCGGGAGTTCCTACAATGAGCAGTTCTTC
NA	NA	TRBV12-3/TRBV12-4	TRBJ1-1	CASSPLGMGAEAFF	TGTGCCAGCAGTCCTTTAGGTATGGGCGCTGAAGCTTTCTTT
NA	NA	TRBV5-1	TRBJ2-1	CASSLKEISEQFF	TGCGCCAGCAGCTTGAAAGAGATCAGTGAGCAGTTCTTC
TRBD2	few	TRBV6-6	TRBJ2-1	CASGVAGGLNEQFF	TGTGCCAGCGGAGTAGCGGGGGGGCTGAATGAGCAGTTCTTC
NA	NA	TRBV6-6	TRBJ2-5	CASSYTMQGSSQETQYF	TGTGCCAGCAGTTACACAATGCAGGGGAGTTCCCAAGAGACCCAGTACTTC
TRBD1	few	TRBV11-2	TRBJ1-4	CASSLIQGTNEKLFF	TGTGCCAGCAGCTTGATACAGGGGACTAATGAAAAACTGTTTTTT
NA	few	TRBV2	TRBJ2-5	CAPTRGVTSRETQYF	TGTGCCCCCACCAGAGGGGTGACGTCCCGGGAGACCCAGTACTTC
TRBD2	NA	TRBV25-1	TRBJ2-7	CASSDKGGSSYEQYF	TGTGCCAGCAGTGACAAGGGCGGGAGCTCCTACGAGCAGTACTTC
NA	NA	TRBV10-3	TRBJ2-2	CAIKSDLAGELFF	TGTGCCATCAAATCGGACCTCGCCGGGGAGCTGTTTTTT
NA	NA	TRBV2	TRBJ2-1	CASASGFYNEQFF	TGTGCCAGCGCGAGTGGGTTCTACAATGAGCAGTTCTTC
NA	NA	TRBV5-5	TRBJ2-5	CASSLPPGFETQYF	TGTGCCAGCAGCTTACCACCGGGGTTTGAGACCCAGTACTTC
NA	NA	TRBV5-1	TRBJ1-1	CASSLADQRKGPRDEAFF	TGCGCCAGCAGCTTGGCAGATCAAAGGAAAGGACCTCGGGATGAAGCTTTCTTT